One and the same sample provided the 9 T cell receptor beta chains below, sequenced in a study of T cells in Graves' hyperthyroidism and ophthalmopathy. Authors of the study amplified TCR beta CDR3 regions from RNA transcripts. Carried out on the TCR CDR3, a first-round RT-PCR used the HTBI primer set. TCRdb re-derived calls from the multiplex PCR reads in MiXCR, one entry per CDR3 protein. This sample has about 260,000 distinct CDR3 sequences, with about a sixth found just once. The specimen sequenced was blood. All receptors derive from a woman aged 18 to 35 with Graves' ophthalmopathy.

This clonotype has ten or more counts. This chain links TRBV5-6 with TRBJ1-1, with 7 positions matching TRBD1. Looked up from germline, CDR1 is SGHDT and CDR2 is YYEEEE. V lost 1 base and J lost 6; bases outside the gene matches: 3. CDR3 length equals 13 residues. DNA of the CDR3: TGTGCCAGCAGCTTGTCAGGGGGGCCTGAAGCTTTCTTT. Amino acid sequence: CASSLSGGPEAFF.

This clonotype was counted ten times or more. CDR3 sequence: CASRMVGGREQFF. The CDR3 coding sequence is TGCGCCAGCAGGATGGTCGGCGGCAGGGAGCAGTTCTTC. This chain joins TRBV4-1 and TRBJ2-1; D is uncertain. The CDR3 sequence is 13 residues long. Per the germline V gene, CDR1 is MGHRA and CDR2 is YSYEKL. Trimming stripped 6 bases from V and 10 bases from J, with 16 bases between.

This clonotype showed up many times. The chain joins TRBV20-1 to TRBJ1-5; D gene unclear. The CDR3 contains 13 residues. Germline V CDR1 and CDR2: DFQATT, SNEGSKA (reference sequence). Trimming removed 6 bases from V and 2 bases from J, with 11 bases in between. The CDR3 DNA sequence: TGCAGTGCCACCACTGGGGGCAATCAGCCCCAGCATTTT. This sequence encodes CSATTGGNQPQHF.

This clonotype was seen ten or more times. This sequence joins TRBV5-1 and TRBJ1-3; D gene unclear. Germline loops: CDR1 SGHRS, CDR2 YFSETQ. The CDR3 has 16 amino acids. V shed 3 bases and J shed 2 bases, with 15 bases lying between them. CDR3 protein: CASSWERDGPGNTIYF. DNA for the CDR3: TGCGCCAGCAGCTGGGAACGAGACGGACCTGGAAACACCATATATTTT.

This clonotype was observed at least ten times. This rearrangement joins TRBV5-1 to TRBJ1-1; TRBD1 matches 9 bases. This CDR3 is built from 13 residues. J lost 10 bases, V lost 4 bases, and 8 bases had no gene match. The germline V gene encodes CDR1 SGHRS and CDR2 YFSETQ. CDR3 nucleotides: TGCGCCAGCAGCCCAGGGACAGGGAAAGGAGCTTTCTTT. It yields the protein CASSPGTGKGAFF.

This clonotype was seen many times. The chain recombines TRBV5-1 with TRBJ2-3, with 9 nucleotides matching TRBD2. Per the germline V gene, CDR1 is SGHRS and CDR2 is YFSETQ. Germline trimming cut 6 bases from V and 4 bases from J; bases unmatched to any gene: 9. CDR3 length: 15 amino acids. The CDR3 spells CASNSGTSRSDTQYF. DNA for the CDR3: TGCGCCAGCAACAGCGGGACTAGCAGATCAGATACGCAGTATTTT.

This clonotype has only a few counts. V is TRBV10-1 and J is TRBJ2-2; D uncertain. The CDR3 is 14 residues long. V was clipped by 7 bases and J by 1 base, with 10 bases between them. Germline loops: CDR1 WNHNN, CDR2 SYGVQD (reference sequence). CDR3 in amino acids: CASTGSMNTGELFF. For the CDR3, the DNA is TGCGCCAGCACCGGGTCGATGAACACCGGGGAGCTGTTTTTT.

In its sample, this clonotype was seen many times. V gene TRBV12-3 or TRBV12-4 combines with J gene TRBJ1-2; 7 bases agree with TRBD1. After removal of 5 bases from V and 2 bases from J, the junction contained 8 bases not matched to a gene. This CDR3 contains 15 residues. The CDR3 nucleotides are TGTGCCAGCAGTACCACAGGGGAGCTGAACTATGGCTACACCTTC. Translation gives CASSTTGELNYGYTF.

Many counts were recorded for this clonotype. The rearrangement uses TRBV13 and TRBJ1-2; tentative D call: TRBD1 (5 bases). V lost 2 bases and J lost 8, with 9 bases in between. The CDR3 extends over 12 amino acids. Germline lookup yields CDR1 PRHDT and CDR2 FYEKMQ (reference sequence). CDR3 coding DNA: TGTGCCAGCAGCTTACAGGGAGGAGGCTACACCTTC. As protein: CASSLQGGGYTF.